What follows is one T cell receptor (beta chain) and its context. CDR1 is LNHNV and CDR2 is YYDKDF in the germline V gene (reference sequence). Trimming removed 0 bases from V and 5 bases from J, with 10 bases in between. This CDR3 comprises 14 residues. Per the original data handling: Amplification of reference gene primers provided the estimated nucleated cell counts. The assay was immunoSEQ multiplex PCR, and TCRdb's table has in-frame clones only and misses some. V and J calls and clone size come straight from that table; D and trimming were deduced from the DNA. This table holds more than 150,000 clones, about 90% found once. This sample stems from a study of blood T cell repertoires in COVID-19. Across the whole study: COVID-19 samples collected from the United States, Italy and Spain covered acute and convalescent phases. From T cells, B-cell-depleted T cells, or PBMCs came the material, which was cDNA or gDNA.

Sample: peripheral blood. The receptor comes from a man aged 35 to 55 with active or convalescent COVID-19. The genes are TRBV15 and TRBJ2-5; no reliable D call. The CDR3 bases are TGTGCCACCAGCAGAGATCCCGCGTCCGAGACCCAGTACTTC. Translated: CATSRDPASETQYF.